The entry that follows covers one TCR beta chain sequence. This entry belongs to a study of blood T cell repertoires in COVID-19. The germline V gene encodes CDR1 MNHEY and CDR2 SVGAGI. V gave up 5 bases and J gave up 4 bases, with 12 bases separating them. The CDR3 spans 14 residues. The data were produced by immunoSEQ multiplex PCR, yet TCRdb's version contains in-frame clones alone and is incomplete. The sample lists 150,000 to 250,000 clones, roughly four fifths occurring once. The chain is built from TRBV6-5 and TRBJ2-1, with a possible D match to TRBD2 (5 bases). The sequence was collected from a man aged 40-49 years who had recovered from COVID-19. Specimen: PBMCs or T cells enriched from blood (not recorded which). The CDR3 DNA reads as TGTGCCAGCAGTCTGCGGGCGGATTACAATGAGCAGTTCTTC. Translating gives CASSLRADYNEQFF.